The text below deals with one TCR beta chain. This clonotype turned up a few times. Its recognized antigen is unknown. The input lacks base qualities; no much larger clone sits a single base away. Library method: 5' RACE. Instrument on record: Illumina HiSeq 2000. Template switching added a universal primer binding site, and the final cDNA carried a unique molecular identifier that allowed TCR cDNA molecules to be counted accurately. Specific primers in the conserved constant-segment region were used to synthesize first-strand cDNA for the TCR alpha and beta chains. To control for contamination, each cDNA library was double barcoded with a SMART-Mk sample barcode plus Illumina barcodes. TruSeq adapter sequences along with Illumina sample barcodes were introduced in two successive PCR steps. TCR alpha and beta cDNA libraries were sequenced on the Illumina HiSeq platform with custom primers. In the source study's methods: MiGEC processed the raw reads to extract unique molecular identifiers, while MiXCR was used to determine the CDR3 positions. For each individual, recombination models were inferred using an EM algorithm with the repgenHMM and IGoR tools. The tcR package in R was used for shared clonotype analysis, with sharing normalized by the product of cloneset sizes. To study raw recombination free of thymic and clonal selection effects, out-of-frame nonproductive sequences were analyzed. The public reads were reprocessed in TCRdb via fastp at Q25 and MiXCR, keeping in-frame beta chains. Each CDR3 protein appears once, grouped with its most common genes and DNA. TCRdb, rather than the study authors, made the V and J calls. A total of about 890,000 distinct CDR3 sequences appear in this sample, about 12% of them only once. Around 1.6% of the sample is held by the ten biggest clonotypes.

The record originates from a study of identical twins (dated by TCRdb to the mid-2010s). About the study as a whole: To test whether fetal clonotypes persist, this study deep-sequenced TCR alpha and beta repertoires from monozygotic twins, from unrelated adults of various ages, and from cord blood. Replicate twin experiments were performed at different times using different library preparation protocols to rule out contamination.

The CDR3 runs 12 amino acids, cysteine and phenylalanine included. This entry keeps only the CDR3 DNA: 36 bases, framed from base 1. Germline trimming amounts to 6 bases on V and 8 bases on J, with 6 as the count of junction bases outside the gene matches. Only healthy Caucasian donors were included. The twin cohort comprised three pairs of female monozygotic twins, all aged roughly 18 to 30 years. Peripheral blood mononuclear cells were used as the source from which RNA for TCR libraries was isolated. Broad study findings and their caveats: Zero-insertion analyses could be partly confounded by invariant T cells such as MAIT and iNKT, though diverse VJ usage argued against such confounding for most clonotypes. Because the same donors could not be followed over many years, the conclusions depended on cross-sectional statistical analysis. A weaker excess of twin sharing was found in beta out-of-frame sequences because the signal-to-noise ratio was lowered by fewer shared sequences. In monozygotic twins, recombination models systematically underestimated out-of-frame TCR alpha sharing, but the models matched the sharing seen between unrelated individuals. Abundant cord blood beta clonotypes had fewer insertions, young adult naive repertoires showed a similar but weaker trend, and memory repertoires showed no such trend. Compared with coincidental sharing between unrelated individuals, out-of-frame TCR alpha sequences shared between twins had an excess of sequences with low generation probability.

In addition, the sample was reused for a study of yellow fever vaccine responses in identical twins. That second report states: According to the authors, in identical twins the way T cells responded to vaccination appeared partly convergent and partly personalized. The study precisely tracked vaccine-responding T cell clones in identical twins.

Source material: PBMCs. The receptor was isolated from a woman aged 18-29 years in good health. In this chain, TRBV12-3 or TRBV12-4 is recombined with TRBJ1-2; 7 junctional bases match TRBD1. CDR3 region: CASSRDRSGYTF. The sequenced DNA: TGTGCCAGCAGCCGGGACAGATCCGGCTACACCTTC.